One sample yielded the 16 T cell receptor beta chains listed below, sequenced in a study of Ad26.COV2.S vaccination and SARS-CoV-2 variants. Treatment given: 19 received Ad26.COV2.S at low or high dose, single or two shots; about 5 received placebo; per-sample allocation not given. Samples were taken on day 63 after the first vaccine or placebo injection. Clones were sequenced by immunoSEQ multiplex PCR, and TCRdb holds only the in-frame ones, with some missing. The sample lists hundreds of thousands of clones, 89% occurring once. The sample here was peripheral blood, taken in a trial of Ad26.COV2.S vaccine versus placebo. These receptors all come from a person between 18 and 65 years old who received the Ad26.COV2.S COVID-19 vaccine or a placebo.

This rearrangement joins TRBV19 to TRBJ2-3, with D hard to call. V was trimmed by 6 bases and J by 6 bases, leaving 13 bases between them. Germline V lookup: CDR1 LNHDA, CDR2 SQIVND (reference sequence). The CDR3 is made up of 13 amino acids. CDR3 sequence: CASSPNSGDTQYF. In DNA, the CDR3 is TGTGCCAGTAGCCCGAACAGTGGCGATACGCAGTATTTT.

This chain connects TRBV3-1 (or the pseudogene TRBV3-2) to TRBJ2-3; 11 bases align to TRBD2. V shed 0 bases, J shed 2 bases, and the junction held 10 bases outside the gene matches. CDR1 LGHDT and CDR2 YNNKEL come from the germline V gene (reference sequence). The CDR3 extends over 19 amino acids. The CDR3 DNA follows: TGTGCCAGCAGCCAAGATATCCTAGCGGGAGGCTTTATCACAGATACGCAGTATTTT. The encoded protein is CASSQDILAGGFITDTQYF.

The rearrangement links TRBV25-1 to TRBJ2-2; TRBD1 aligns across 7 bases. CDR1 and CDR2 from the germline V gene are MGHDK and SYGVNS. This CDR3 has 14 residues. Unmatched junction bases numbered 1, after V lost 5 bases and J lost 1 base. This chain's CDR3 is CASSWTGNTGELFF. The CDR3 DNA reads TGTGCCAGCAGTTGGACAGGGAACACCGGGGAGCTGTTTTTT.

This clone came up once. The chain joins TRBV7-9 to TRBJ1-2; D is undetermined. Per the germline V gene, CDR1 is SEHNR and CDR2 is FQNEAQ (reference sequence). With 1 base removed from V and 2 bases from J, the gap between germline ends came to 5 bases. The CDR3 has 13 amino acids. For the CDR3, the DNA is TGTGCCAGCAGCTTAGAATGGAACTATGGCTACACCTTC. Its translation: CASSLEWNYGYTF.

The chain uses TRBV9 and TRBJ1-1; 12 bases are a match to TRBD1. V dropped 0 bases and J dropped 5; count of bases not matched to a gene: 2. Germline loops: CDR1 SGDLS, CDR2 YYNGEE. CDR3 length equals 15 residues. For the CDR3, the DNA is TGTGCCAGCAGCGTAGGGGGACAGGGGGCTACTGAAGCTTTCTTT. Translation gives CASSVGGQGATEAFF.

The rearrangement uses TRBV5-8 and TRBJ1-5, with D possibly TRBD1 on 6 matching bases. Germline CDR1 is SGHTS and CDR2 is YDEGEE. V was pared by 4 bases and J by 4 bases, with 18 bases between. CDR3 size: 16 residues. The CDR3: CASSPGTNLGNQPQHF. The CDR3 nucleotides are TGTGCCAGCAGCCCCGGGACAAACCTAGGGAATCAGCCCCAGCATTTT.

J is TRBJ1-6 and V is TRBV18; D unclear. The V end was cut by 3 bases, the J end by 7 bases, with 13 bases between. Germline V lookup: CDR1 KGHSH, CDR2 LQKENI. This CDR3 has 15 residues. CDR3 in amino acids: CASSPSTPRNSPLHF. The CDR3 bases are TGTGCCAGCTCACCTAGTACACCACGGAATTCACCCCTCCACTTT.

This clone was found once. This rearrangement joins TRBV12-3 or TRBV12-4 to TRBJ1-2; D is uncertain. The CDR3 spans 13 residues. Trimming removed 3 bases from V and 7 bases from J, with 12 bases in between. The CDR3 here is CASSFNNLGGYTF. The DNA for the CDR3 is TGTGCCAGCAGTTTTAACAATCTCGGTGGCTACACCTTC.

The chain recombines TRBV19 with TRBJ2-3; weak D call: TRBD2 (6 bases). The CDR3 totals 16 residues. Trimming pared 5 bases from V and 0 bases from J, leaving 15 bases between. Germline CDR1 LNHDA, CDR2 SQIVND (reference sequence). CDR3 coding DNA: TGTGCCAGTAGTCCGCTCCGGGACTTTAGCACAGATACGCAGTATTTT. Its translation is CASSPLRDFSTDTQYF. Together with reference TRBV19 and TRBJ2-3, the CDR3 gives the full variable domain: DGGITQSPKYLFRKEGQNVTLSCEQNLNHDAMYWYRQDPGQGLRLIYYSQIVNDFQKGDIAEGYSVSREKKESFPLTVTSAQKNPTAFYLCASSPLRDFSTDTQYFGPGTRLTVL.

This rearrangement joins TRBV3-1 (or the pseudogene TRBV3-2) to TRBJ1-3; D call uncertain. The CDR3 runs 14 residues. Germline CDR1 reads LGHDT; CDR2 reads YNNKEL (reference sequence). Trimming removed 2 bases at V and 1 base at J, with 6 bases between. DNA of the CDR3: TGTGCCAGCAGCCAAATGGGATCTGGAAACACCATATATTTT. This encodes CASSQMGSGNTIYF.

The V gene is TRBV2, the J gene TRBJ2-7, with 7 bases identical to TRBD2. Looked up from germline, CDR1 is SNHLY and CDR2 is FYNNEI. V lost 4 bases to trimming and J lost 3 bases; unmatched junction nucleotides: 6. There are 14 residues in the CDR3. CDR3 coding DNA: TGTGCCAGCAGTGTGCAGTCTAGCGGCTACGAGCAGTACTTC. Translation: CASSVQSSGYEQYF.

The CDR3 DNA reads TGTGCCAGCAGCTCGGGATCCTCAAACTACGAGCAGTACTTC. It specifies CASSSGSSNYEQYF. This rearrangement joins TRBV27 to TRBJ2-7; possible D gene TRBD2, 5 bases. With 6 bases removed from V and 3 bases from J, the gap between germline ends came to 15 bases. This CDR3 region has 14 residues. Per germline, CDR1 MNHEY and CDR2 SMNVEV (reference sequence).

The V call is TRBV6-2 or TRBV6-3, the J call TRBJ2-1, with a possible D match to TRBD2 (6 bases). CDR1 and CDR2 (germline): MNHEY, SVGEGT. The length of the CDR3 is 16 residues. V dropped 6 bases and J dropped 0 bases, with 15 bases sitting between them. The DNA for the CDR3 is TGTGCCAGCAGCTTAGCGGCAACGCCCTCCTACAATGAGCAGTTCTTC. Translation gives CASSLAATPSYNEQFF.

The chain uses TRBV11-2 and TRBJ1-2, with D perhaps TRBD1 (6 bases). CDR3 length equals 15 residues. Germline CDR1 reads SGHAT; CDR2 reads FQNNGV. V lost 4 bases, J lost 8 bases, and 20 bases lay in between. In nucleotides, the CDR3 is TGTGCCAGCAGCTCCGGTCAGGGGCGCCCCTGGGGCTACACCTTC. It specifies CASSSGQGRPWGYTF. Using reference TRBV11-2 and TRBJ1-2 for the parts outside the CDR3, the full variable domain is EAGVAQSPRYKIIEKRQSVAFWCNPISGHATLYWYQQILGQGPKLLIQFQNNGVVDDSQLPKDRFSAERLKGVDSTLKIQPAKLEDSAVYLCASSSGQGRPWGYTFGSGTRLTVV.

The chain couples TRBV10-2 to TRBJ1-1; the D is unclear. This CDR3 region has 13 residues. Germline V CDR1 and CDR2: WSHSY, SAAADI. V lost 7 bases to trimming and J lost 0 bases, with 9 bases between them. CDR3 nucleotide sequence: TGCGCCAGCATGGGCTACATGAACACTGAAGCTTTCTTT. Its protein is CASMGYMNTEAFF.

This sequence joins TRBV5-1 and TRBJ1-1; maybe TRBD1 (5 bases). The CDR3 is 14 amino acids. Germline CDR1 reads SGHRS; CDR2 reads YFSETQ. Trimming cost V 3 bases and J 1 base, with 10 bases left between them. This CDR3 reads CASSWDGKNTEAFF. The CDR3 DNA reads as TGCGCCAGCAGCTGGGACGGAAAGAACACTGAAGCTTTCTTT.